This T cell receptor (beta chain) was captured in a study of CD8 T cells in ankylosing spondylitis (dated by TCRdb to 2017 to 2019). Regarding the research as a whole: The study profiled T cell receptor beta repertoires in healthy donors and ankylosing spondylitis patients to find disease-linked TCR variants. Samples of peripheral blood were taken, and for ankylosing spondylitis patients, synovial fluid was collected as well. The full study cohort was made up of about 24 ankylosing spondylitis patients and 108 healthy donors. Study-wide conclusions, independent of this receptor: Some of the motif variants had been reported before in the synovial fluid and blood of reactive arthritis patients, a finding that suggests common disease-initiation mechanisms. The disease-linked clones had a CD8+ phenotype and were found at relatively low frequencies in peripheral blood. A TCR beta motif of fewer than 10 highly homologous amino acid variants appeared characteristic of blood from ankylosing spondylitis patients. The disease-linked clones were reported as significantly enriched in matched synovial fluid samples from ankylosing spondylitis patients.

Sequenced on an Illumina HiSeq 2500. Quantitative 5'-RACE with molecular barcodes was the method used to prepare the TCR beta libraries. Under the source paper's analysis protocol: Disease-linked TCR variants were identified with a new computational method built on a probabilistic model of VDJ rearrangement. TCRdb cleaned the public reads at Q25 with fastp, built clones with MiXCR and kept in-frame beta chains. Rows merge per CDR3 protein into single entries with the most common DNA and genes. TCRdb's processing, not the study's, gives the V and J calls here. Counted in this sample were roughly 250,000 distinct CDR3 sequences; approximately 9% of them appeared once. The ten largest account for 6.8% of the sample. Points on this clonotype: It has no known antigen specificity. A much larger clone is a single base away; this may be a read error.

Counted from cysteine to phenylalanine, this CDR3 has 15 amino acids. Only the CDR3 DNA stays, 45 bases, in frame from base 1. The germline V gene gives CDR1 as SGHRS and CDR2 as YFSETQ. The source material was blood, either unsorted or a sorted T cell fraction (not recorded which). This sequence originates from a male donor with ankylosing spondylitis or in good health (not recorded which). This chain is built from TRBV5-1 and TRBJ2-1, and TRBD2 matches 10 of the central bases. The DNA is TGCGCCACCAGCTTTATTAGCGGGAGGATCAATGAGCAGTTCTTC. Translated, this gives CATSFISGRINEQFF.